This T cell receptor beta chain emerged from a study of OX40 agonist ivuxolimab in advanced cancers. Across the whole study: Patients were infused with ivuxolimab every 2 weeks at 0.01 to 10 mg/kg. People in dose escalation had one of these cancers: hepatocellular carcinoma, melanoma, renal cell or head and neck cancer. A history of anti-PD-1, anti-PD-L1 or anti-CTLA-4 therapy was acceptable, and approximately 39% had some.

Clones were sequenced by immunoSEQ multiplex PCR, and TCRdb holds only the in-frame ones, with some missing. The sample holds a few thousand clones, 70% to 75% seen once. This CDR3 has 11 residues. The chain recombines TRBV1 with TRBJ1-2. TRBV1 represents a pseudogene. The sequencing here drew on CD4+ or CD8+ T cells sorted from blood, taken in a trial of the OX40 agonist ivuxolimab. This sequence was found in an adult with an advanced solid tumor such as melanoma, head and neck, liver or kidney cancer. The CDR3 loop is CTVRKTYGYTF. The CDR3 bases are TGCACTGTGCGAAAGACCTATGGCTACACCTTC.